These T cell receptor beta chains were read from a single sample in a study of blood T cell repertoires in COVID-19. Clones were read by immunoSEQ multiplex PCR, and TCRdb kept only the in-frame ones, dropping some. The sample lists hundreds of thousands of clones, roughly 86% occurring once. The sequenced material came from PBMCs or T cells enriched from blood (not recorded which). These receptors all stem from a woman aged 18-29 years who had recovered from COVID-19. Both conserved end residues are part of each CDR3. The D gene is left open where the match is weak. Part of the rows lack a size; the others show once, few, many or a class for expanded clones.

TRBD2 TRBJ2-7 - TRBV28 CASSFGLAGNYEQYF TGTGCCAGCAGTTTCGGACTAGCGGGGAACTACGAGCAGTACTTC
TRBD1 TRBJ2-3 - TRBV9 CASSVADGRGQSDTQYF TGTGCCAGCAGCGTAGCTGACGGCAGGGGGCAATCGGATACGCAGTATTTT
TRBD2 TRBJ2-7 - TRBV7-2 CASSPTSGNGEQYF TGTGCCAGCAGCCCGACTAGCGGGAATGGGGAGCAGTACTTC
TRBD1 TRBJ2-5 - TRBV11-3 CASSQRQGGQETQYF TGTGCCAGCAGCCAACGACAGGGGGGACAAGAGACCCAGTACTTC
- TRBJ1-2 - TRBV28 CASSLPRQNYGYTF TGTGCCAGCAGTTTACCCCGACAGAACTATGGCTACACCTTC
TRBD1 TRBJ2-3 - TRBV27 CASSSGVTGSEADTQYF TGTGCCAGCAGTTCCGGTGTGACAGGGTCAGAGGCAGATACGCAGTATTTT
- TRBJ1-2 - TRBV29-1 CSVVINYGYTF TGCAGCGTCGTAATAAACTATGGCTACACCTTC
TRBD2 TRBJ2-3 - TRBV5-1 CASSPEVAGGKTDTQYF TGCGCCAGCAGCCCTGAAGTGGCGGGAGGGAAGACAGATACGCAGTATTTT
TRBD1 TRBJ2-2 - TRBV19 CASSIIAGQGALVGELFF TGTGCCAGTAGTATAATAGCGGGACAGGGGGCTCTGGTCGGGGAGCTGTTTTTT
- TRBJ1-5 - TRBV27 CASSFSGAPNSNQPQHF TGTGCCAGCAGTTTCTCAGGGGCCCCCAATAGCAATCAGCCCCAGCATTTT
- TRBJ1-1 - TRBV27 CASSLARNTEAFF TGTGCCAGCAGTTTAGCCAGAAACACTGAAGCTTTCTTT
- TRBJ1-5 - TRBV19 CASTPQGRRALGQPQHF TGTGCCAGTACCCCTCAGGGGCGCAGGGCCTTAGGGCAGCCCCAGCATTTT
TRBD2 TRBJ2-1 - TRBV5-8 CASRRRGDYNEQFF TGTGCCAGCCGCCGTCGGGGGGACTACAATGAGCAGTTCTTC
- TRBJ1-6 few TRBV5-5 CASSLSISYNSPLHF TGTGCCAGCAGCTTGTCTATCTCCTATAATTCACCCCTCCACTTT
TRBD1 TRBJ1-5 few TRBV19 CASSMTGQGGGNQPQHF TGTGCCAGTAGTATGACCGGACAGGGGGGCGGCAATCAGCCCCAGCATTTT
TRBD1 TRBJ2-3 - TRBV19 CASSMDRVTDTQYF TGTGCCAGTAGTATGGACAGGGTCACAGATACGCAGTATTTT
- TRBJ1-1 - TRBV28 CASSLTGLGNTEAFF TGTGCCAGCAGTTTAACGGGATTAGGGAACACTGAAGCTTTCTTT
TRBD1 TRBJ1-5 - TRBV6-5 CASTARQGVQPQHF TGTGCCAGCACTGCAAGACAGGGAGTTCAGCCCCAGCATTTT
- TRBJ1-1 - TRBV10-3 CAISPGGNTEAFF TGTGCCATCAGCCCAGGTGGGAACACTGAAGCTTTCTTT
- TRBJ2-1 - TRBV7-2 CASSSTVNEQFF TGTGCCAGCAGCTCGACAGTCAATGAGCAGTTCTTC
- TRBJ1-1 - TRBV13 CASSLTANTEAFF TGTGCCAGCAGCTTAACAGCGAACACTGAAGCTTTCTTT
- TRBJ2-1 - TRBV11-1 CASSPTENSYNEQFF TGTGCCAGCAGCCCAACAGAGAATTCCTACAATGAGCAGTTCTTC
- TRBJ1-2 - TRBV9 CASSEGAYGYTF TGTGCCAGCAGCGAAGGGGCCTATGGCTACACCTTC
TRBD1 TRBJ1-2 - TRBV7-9 CASSFRQGNGYTF TGTGCCAGCAGCTTCAGACAGGGGAATGGCTACACCTTC
- TRBJ2-1 - TRBV11-2 CASSLAPKGAVGYNEQFF TGTGCCAGCAGCTTAGCCCCCAAAGGAGCGGTAGGCTACAATGAGCAGTTCTTC
- TRBJ1-6 - TRBV5-1 CASSLAGEDSRRF TGCGCCAGCAGCTTGGCGGGCGAGGACAGCCGTCGCTTT
- TRBJ1-6 - TRBV11-2 CASSLLRRQANNSPLHF TGTGCCAGCAGCTTACTCCGACGACAGGCTAATAATTCACCCCTCCACTTT
TRBD1 TRBJ2-7 - TRBV6-2/TRBV6-3 CASSRTSGQAYEQYF TGTGCCAGCAGCCGAACCTCGGGACAGGCCTACGAGCAGTACTTC
- TRBJ1-1 - TRBV29-1 CSVGAAVGLNTEAFF TGCAGCGTGGGGGCGGCAGTCGGATTGAACACTGAAGCTTTCTTT
- TRBJ2-2 few TRBV14 CASSLYLPGELFF TGTGCCAGCAGCCTTTACTTGCCCGGGGAGCTGTTTTTT
TRBD2 TRBJ2-7 - TRBV28 CASSIWTSGWGEQYF TGTGCCAGCAGTATCTGGACTAGCGGTTGGGGGGAGCAGTACTTC
- TRBJ1-5 - TRBV19 CATSRVHNQPQHF TGTGCCACCTCCCGGGTCCACAATCAGCCCCAGCATTTT
- TRBJ2-5 - TRBV13 CASSSRAGTKETQYF TGTGCCAGCAGCTCGCGGGCCGGAACCAAAGAGACCCAGTACTTC
- TRBJ2-5 - TRBV5-5 CASSLVSARETQYF TGTGCCAGCAGCTTGGTCAGCGCGCGAGAGACCCAGTACTTC
TRBD1 TRBJ2-7 - TRBV28 CASSPPPGQGDEQYF TGTGCCAGCAGTCCCCCCCCGGGACAGGGAGACGAGCAGTACTTC
TRBD1 TRBJ2-7 - TRBV5-6 CASSPDRGRNYEQYF TGTGCCAGCAGCCCTGACAGGGGGCGGAACTACGAGCAGTACTTC
- TRBJ2-5 - TRBV7-3 CASSPNQETQYF TGTGCCAGCAGCCCAAACCAAGAGACCCAGTACTTC
- TRBJ1-1 - TRBV4-1 CASSQEKATNTEAFF TGCGCCAGCAGCCAAGAAAAAGCGACGAACACTGAAGCTTTCTTT
- TRBJ2-7 - TRBV7-3 CASSPDRTTFHEQYF TGTGCCAGCAGCCCTGACAGGACCACCTTTCACGAGCAGTACTTC
- TRBJ2-7 - TRBV27 CASSQQGGEQYF TGTGCCAGCAGTCAGCAGGGCGGCGAGCAGTACTTC
- TRBJ2-7 - TRBV27 CASGPYEQYF TGTGCCAGTGGGCCCTACGAGCAGTACTTC
TRBD2 TRBJ2-1 - TRBV9 CASSSSMVAGDYNEQFF TGTGCCAGCAGCTCGTCGATGGTAGCGGGGGATTACAATGAGCAGTTCTTC
- TRBJ2-7 few TRBV9 CASSYRDAAYEQYF TGTGCCAGCAGCTACAGGGACGCAGCCTACGAGCAGTACTTC
- TRBJ2-1 many TRBV15 CATSRDRGAAEQFF TGTGCCACCAGCAGAGATCGTGGGGCGGCTGAGCAGTTCTTC
- TRBJ2-1 - TRBV7-6 CASSSPARAYNEQFF TGTGCCAGCAGCTCACCTGCGCGGGCCTACAATGAGCAGTTCTTC
- TRBJ2-7 - TRBV7-9 CASSFSAGSQYF TGTGCCAGCAGCTTTAGCGCGGGCTCGCAGTACTTC
TRBD1 TRBJ2-3 - TRBV10-3 CAIFPGQSTDTQYF TGTGCCATCTTCCCGGGACAGAGCACAGATACGCAGTATTTT
TRBD2 TRBJ2-1 - TRBV29-1 CSVESGSNEQFF TGCAGCGTTGAGAGCGGGAGCAATGAGCAGTTCTTC
- TRBJ1-2 - TRBV28 CASSLGGYGYTF TGTGCCAGCAGTCTGGGAGGATACGGCTACACCTTC
- TRBJ1-6 - TRBV25-1 CASSEQGYSPLHF TGTGCCAGCAGTGAACAGGGGTATTCACCCCTCCACTTT
- TRBJ2-5 - TRBV5-1 CASSPNGQPGGGETQYF TGCGCCAGCAGCCCAAACGGACAGCCAGGTGGGGGCGAGACCCAGTACTTC